This T cell receptor (beta chain) was recovered during a study of cytomegalovirus exposure and HLA in healthy donors. At the level of the study: As released early, the data held some 80 million unique TCRs from HLA-typed donors.

The study's findings and limits: A later look showed TCR association rates differing by HLA locus, highest for DRB1 and lowest for HLA-C.

Participants comprised healthy donors of bone marrow. Primers for the PCR totalled 60 Vbeta and 13 Jbeta. In the original workflow: A follow-up analysis tallied 86 million or so unique TCR beta chains, roughly 11 million shared. Measured with immunoSEQ multiplex PCR; TCRdb has only the in-frame clones, and not every one. V, J and clone size derive from that table, while D and trimming were established from the DNA sequence. This table has tens of thousands of clones, about two thirds appearing once. For this clone: What it binds is unknown.

The CDR3 loop spans 14 amino acids. V dropped 4 bases and J dropped 2; count of bases not matched to a gene: 4. Looked up from germline, CDR1 is MNHEY and CDR2 is SVGAGI. This TCR derives from a woman in her fifties or sixties in good health and CMV-seropositive. The sequencing input was PBMCs. The chain couples TRBV6-5 to TRBJ1-1, with 7 bases matching TRBD1. In DNA, the CDR3 is TGTGCCAGCAGTTTCACAGGGGAAAACACTGAAGCTTTCTTT. As protein: CASSFTGENTEAFF.